This T cell receptor (beta chain) was recorded in a study of radiation and T cells in renal cell carcinoma. Whole-study context: Nephrectomy followed 15 Gy stereotactic body radiation by 4 weeks.

Trimming at V came to 1 base and at J to 2 bases, leaving 3 bases not matched to a gene. CDR1 is PRHDT, CDR2 FYEKMQ, per germline (reference sequence). This CDR3 region has 16 residues. Regarding time point: blood 2 weeks post-SBRT. The treatment: 15 Gy SBRT to primary tumor, nephrectomy 4 weeks later. The tumor was a clear cell renal cell carcinoma. Libraries were prepared by immunoSEQ multiplex PCR; TCRdb keeps only in-frame clonotypes and omits some of them. The sample carries 150,000 to 180,000 clones, 80% to 90% recorded once. As to this clone: The antigen is undetermined.

Study results and caveats: From baseline, blood top tumor clonotypes peaked at 2 weeks post-radiation.

The chain links TRBV13 to TRBJ2-3; 10 bases line up with TRBD1. The sample consisted of blood, taken from a patient whose treatment included radiotherapy and nephrectomy. This TCR derives from a woman aged 50 to 65 with renal cell carcinoma. The CDR3 is CASSLAGQGHTDTQYF. The CDR3 nucleotides are TGTGCCAGCAGCTTAGCGGGACAGGGGCACACAGATACGCAGTATTTT.